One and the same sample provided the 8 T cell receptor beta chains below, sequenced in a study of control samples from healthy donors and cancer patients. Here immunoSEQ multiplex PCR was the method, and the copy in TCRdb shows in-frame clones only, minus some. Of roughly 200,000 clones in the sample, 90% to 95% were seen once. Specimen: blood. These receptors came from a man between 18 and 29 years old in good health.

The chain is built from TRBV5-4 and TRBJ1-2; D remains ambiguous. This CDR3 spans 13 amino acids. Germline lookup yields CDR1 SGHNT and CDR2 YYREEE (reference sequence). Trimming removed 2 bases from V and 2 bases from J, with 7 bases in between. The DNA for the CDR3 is TGTGCCAGCAGCTTAGGAGAGAACTATGGCTACACCTTC. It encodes CASSLGENYGYTF.

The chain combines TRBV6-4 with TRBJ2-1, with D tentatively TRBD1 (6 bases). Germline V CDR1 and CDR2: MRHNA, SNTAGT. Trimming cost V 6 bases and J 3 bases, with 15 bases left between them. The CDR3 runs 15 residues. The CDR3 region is CASSIQGNSYNEQFF. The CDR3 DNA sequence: TGTGCCAGCAGCATACAGGGTAACAGCTACAATGAGCAGTTCTTC.

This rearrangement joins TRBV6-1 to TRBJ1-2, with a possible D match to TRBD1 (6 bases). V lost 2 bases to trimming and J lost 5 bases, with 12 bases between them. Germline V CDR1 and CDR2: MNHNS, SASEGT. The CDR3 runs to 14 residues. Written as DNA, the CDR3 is TGTGCCAGCAGTGAATCAAGAGGGGGATATGGCTACACCTTC. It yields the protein CASSESRGGYGYTF.

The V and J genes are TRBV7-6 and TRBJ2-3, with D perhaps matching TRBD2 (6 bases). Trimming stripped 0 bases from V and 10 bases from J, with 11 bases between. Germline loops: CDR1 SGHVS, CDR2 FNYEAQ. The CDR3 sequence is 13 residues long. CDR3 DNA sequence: TGTGCCAGCAGCTTAGCCCCTTCGGGGGCGCAGTATTTT. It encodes CASSLAPSGAQYF.

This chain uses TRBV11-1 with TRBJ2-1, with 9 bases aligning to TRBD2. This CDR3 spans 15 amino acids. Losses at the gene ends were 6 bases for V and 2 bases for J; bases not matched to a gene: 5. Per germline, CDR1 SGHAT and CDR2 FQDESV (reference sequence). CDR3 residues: CASSPGTSPYNEQFF. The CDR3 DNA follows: TGTGCCAGCAGTCCCGGGACTAGCCCCTACAATGAGCAGTTCTTC. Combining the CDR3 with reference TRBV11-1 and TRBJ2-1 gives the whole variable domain EAEVAQSPRYKITEKSQAVAFWCDPISGHATLYWYRQILGQGPELLVQFQDESVVDDSQLPKDRFSAERLKGVDSTLKIQPAELGDSAMYLCASSPGTSPYNEQFFGPGTRLTVL.

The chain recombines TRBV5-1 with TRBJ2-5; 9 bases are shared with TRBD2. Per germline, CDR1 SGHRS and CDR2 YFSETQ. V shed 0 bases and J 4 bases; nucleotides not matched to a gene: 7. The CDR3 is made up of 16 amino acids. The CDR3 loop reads CASSLGPAGGPETQYF. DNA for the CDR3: TGCGCCAGCAGCTTGGGTCCAGCGGGGGGTCCAGAGACCCAGTACTTC.

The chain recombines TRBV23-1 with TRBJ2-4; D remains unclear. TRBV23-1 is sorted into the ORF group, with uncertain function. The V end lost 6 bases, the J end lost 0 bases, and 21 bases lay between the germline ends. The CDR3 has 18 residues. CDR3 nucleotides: TGCGCCAGCAGCCCCCCTGGATTCTGTATACTAGCCAAAAACATTCAGTACTTC. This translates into CASSPPGFCILAKNIQYF.

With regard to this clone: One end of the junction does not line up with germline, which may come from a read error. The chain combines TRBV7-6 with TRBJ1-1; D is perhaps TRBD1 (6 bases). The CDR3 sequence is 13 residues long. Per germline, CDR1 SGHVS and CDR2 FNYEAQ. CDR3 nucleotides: TGTGCCAGCAGCTTTAAACCCATCTTAAGGGGGGGCTTT. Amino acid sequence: CASSFKPILRGGF. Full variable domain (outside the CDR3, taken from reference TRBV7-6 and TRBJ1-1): GAGVSQSPRYKVTKRGQDVALRCDPISGHVSLYWYRQALGQGPEFLTYFNYEAQQDKSGLPNDRFSAERPEGSISTLTIQRTEQRDSAMYRCASSFKPILRGGFGQGTRLTVV.